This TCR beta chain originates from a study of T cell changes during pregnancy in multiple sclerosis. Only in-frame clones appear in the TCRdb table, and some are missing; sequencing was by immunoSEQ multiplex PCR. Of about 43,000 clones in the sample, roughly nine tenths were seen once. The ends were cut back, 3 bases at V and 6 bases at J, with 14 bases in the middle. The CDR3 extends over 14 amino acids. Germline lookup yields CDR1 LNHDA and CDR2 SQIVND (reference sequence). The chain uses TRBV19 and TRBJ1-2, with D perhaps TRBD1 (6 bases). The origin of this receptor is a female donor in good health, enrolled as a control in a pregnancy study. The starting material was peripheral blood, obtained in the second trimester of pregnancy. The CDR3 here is CASSIRGIRDGYTF. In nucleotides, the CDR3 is TGTGCCAGTAGTATCAGGGGCATAAGGGATGGCTACACCTTC.